This entry describes one T cell receptor (beta chain). The data derive from a study of naive and memory T cell subsets. With 2 bases removed from V and 7 bases from J, the gap between germline ends came to 12 bases. This CDR3 spans 15 amino acids. TCR cDNA received a 3' ligated oligonucleotide that carried a UMI. Amplification of ligated cDNA took four PCR rounds with SP2 and nested alpha and beta constant primers. A single record per CDR3 protein comes from TCRdb applying MiXCR to the 5' RACE reads. The data contain fewer than 40,000 distinct CDR3 sequences, approximately 16% of them singletons. The rearrangement joins TRBV12-3 or TRBV12-4 to TRBJ1-6, with a tentative D call TRBD1 (5 bases). The clonotype comes from a female donor in good health. CDR3 protein: CASSLRGGGNSPLHF. The DNA of the CDR3 is TGTGCCAGCAGTTTACGGGGGGGTGGGAATTCACCCCTCCACTTT.